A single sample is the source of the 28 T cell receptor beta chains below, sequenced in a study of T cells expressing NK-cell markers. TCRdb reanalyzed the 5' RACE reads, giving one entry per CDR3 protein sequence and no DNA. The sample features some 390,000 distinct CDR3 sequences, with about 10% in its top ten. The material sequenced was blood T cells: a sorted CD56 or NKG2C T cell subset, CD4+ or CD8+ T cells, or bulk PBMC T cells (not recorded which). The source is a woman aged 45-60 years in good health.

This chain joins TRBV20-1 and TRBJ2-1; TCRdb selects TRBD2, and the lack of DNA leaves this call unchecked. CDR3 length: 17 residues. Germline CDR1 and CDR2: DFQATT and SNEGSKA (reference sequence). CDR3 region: CSAAPVGLAGGPNEQFF.

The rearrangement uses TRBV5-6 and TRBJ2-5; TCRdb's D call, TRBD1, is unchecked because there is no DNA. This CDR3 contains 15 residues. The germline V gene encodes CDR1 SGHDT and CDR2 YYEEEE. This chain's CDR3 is CASSFLRGRRETQYF.

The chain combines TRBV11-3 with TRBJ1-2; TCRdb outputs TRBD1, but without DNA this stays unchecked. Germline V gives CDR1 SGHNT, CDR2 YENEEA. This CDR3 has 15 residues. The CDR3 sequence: CASSSRTGVDYGYTF.

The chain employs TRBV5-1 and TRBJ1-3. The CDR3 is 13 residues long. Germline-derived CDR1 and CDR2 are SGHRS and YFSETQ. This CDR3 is CASSLNTGNTIYF.

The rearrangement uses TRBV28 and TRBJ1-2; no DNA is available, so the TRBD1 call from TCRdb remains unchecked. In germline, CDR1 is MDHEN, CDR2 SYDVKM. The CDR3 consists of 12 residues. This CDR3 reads CASSLRGAHYTF.

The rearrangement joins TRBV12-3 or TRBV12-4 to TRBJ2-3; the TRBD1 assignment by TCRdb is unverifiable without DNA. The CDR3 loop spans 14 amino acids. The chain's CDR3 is CASRGNRGTDTQYF.

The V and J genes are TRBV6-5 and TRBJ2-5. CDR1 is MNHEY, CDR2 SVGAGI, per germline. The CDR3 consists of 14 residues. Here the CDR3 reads CASSFASAEETQYF.

CDR3: CSVLGGQGLRETQYF. The chain joins TRBV29-1 to TRBJ2-5; as DNA is missing, the TRBD1 call by TCRdb cannot be tested. There are 15 residues in the CDR3. The germline gives CDR1 SQVTM, CDR2 ANQGSEA.

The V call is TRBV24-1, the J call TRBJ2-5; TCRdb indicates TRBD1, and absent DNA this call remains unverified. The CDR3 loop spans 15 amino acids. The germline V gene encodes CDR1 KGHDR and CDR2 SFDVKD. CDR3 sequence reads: CATSDSGGREETQYF.

The CDR3 sequence: CASSLAQGSDTEAFF. The J gene is TRBJ1-1, the V gene TRBV7-9. CDR1 and CDR2 (germline): SEHNR, FQNEAQ (reference sequence). The CDR3 extends over 15 amino acids.

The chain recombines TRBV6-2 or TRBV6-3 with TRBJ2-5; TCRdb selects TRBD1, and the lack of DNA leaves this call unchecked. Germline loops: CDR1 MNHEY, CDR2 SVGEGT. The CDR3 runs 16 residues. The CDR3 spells CASRKISGGEEETQYF.

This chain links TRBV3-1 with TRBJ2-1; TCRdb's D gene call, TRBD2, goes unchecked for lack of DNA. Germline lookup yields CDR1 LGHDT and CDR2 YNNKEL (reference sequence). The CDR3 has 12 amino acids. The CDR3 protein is CASSQDETSLFF.

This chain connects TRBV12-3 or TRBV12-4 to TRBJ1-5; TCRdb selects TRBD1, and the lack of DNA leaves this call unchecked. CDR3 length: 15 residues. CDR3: CASSVSGGSNQPQHF.

The CDR3: CASKSQGGRETQYF. V gene TRBV12-3 or TRBV12-4 combines with J gene TRBJ2-5; TCRdb picks TRBD1, but there is no DNA to check that call. CDR3 length equals 14 residues.

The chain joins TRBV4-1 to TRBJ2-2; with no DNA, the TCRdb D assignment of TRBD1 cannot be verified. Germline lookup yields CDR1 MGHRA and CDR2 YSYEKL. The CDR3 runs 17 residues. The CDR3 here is CASSQVGRGTNTGELFF.

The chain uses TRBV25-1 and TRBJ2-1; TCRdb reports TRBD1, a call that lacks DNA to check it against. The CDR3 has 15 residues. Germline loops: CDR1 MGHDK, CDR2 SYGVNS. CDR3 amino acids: CASSDWGAGYNEQFF.

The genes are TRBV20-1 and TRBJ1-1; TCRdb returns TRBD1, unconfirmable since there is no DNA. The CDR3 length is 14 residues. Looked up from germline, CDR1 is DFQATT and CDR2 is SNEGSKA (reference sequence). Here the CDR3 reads CSVLKPGQGAEAFF.

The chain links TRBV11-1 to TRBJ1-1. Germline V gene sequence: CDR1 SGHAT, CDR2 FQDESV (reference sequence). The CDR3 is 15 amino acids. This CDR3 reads CASSEEGRGRTEAFF. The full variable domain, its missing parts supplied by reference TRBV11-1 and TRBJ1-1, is EAEVAQSPRYKITEKSQAVAFWCDPISGHATLYWYRQILGQGPELLVQFQDESVVDDSQLPKDRFSAERLKGVDSTLKIQPAELGDSAMYLCASSEEGRGRTEAFFGQGTRLTVV.

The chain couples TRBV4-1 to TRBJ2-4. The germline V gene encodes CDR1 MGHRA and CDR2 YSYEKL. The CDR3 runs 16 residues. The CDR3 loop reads CASSQDSSPSGNIQYF.

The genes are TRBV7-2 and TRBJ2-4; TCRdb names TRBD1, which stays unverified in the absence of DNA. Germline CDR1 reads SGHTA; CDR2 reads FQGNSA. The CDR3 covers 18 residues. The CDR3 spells CASSPDPPGQGFKIAQYF.

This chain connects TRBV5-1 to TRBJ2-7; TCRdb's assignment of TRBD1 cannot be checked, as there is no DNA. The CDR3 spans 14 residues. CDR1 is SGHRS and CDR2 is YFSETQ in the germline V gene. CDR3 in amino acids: CASSLEGQSYEQYF. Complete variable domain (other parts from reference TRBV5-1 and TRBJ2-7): KAGVTQTPRYLIKTRGQQVTLSCSPISGHRSVSWYQQTPGQGLQFLFEYFSETQRNKGNFPGRFSGRQFSNSRSEMNVSTLELGDSALYLCASSLEGQSYEQYFGPGTRLTVT.

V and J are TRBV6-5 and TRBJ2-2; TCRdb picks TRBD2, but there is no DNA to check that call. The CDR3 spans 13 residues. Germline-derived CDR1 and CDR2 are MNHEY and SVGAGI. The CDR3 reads CASSRRETRELFF.

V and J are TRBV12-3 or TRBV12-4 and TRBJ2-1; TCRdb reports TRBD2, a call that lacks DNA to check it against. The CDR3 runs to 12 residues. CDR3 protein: CASSVTRDEQFF.

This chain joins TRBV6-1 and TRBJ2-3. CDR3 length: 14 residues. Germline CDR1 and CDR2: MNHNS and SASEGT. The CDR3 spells CASSSTWDTDTQYF.

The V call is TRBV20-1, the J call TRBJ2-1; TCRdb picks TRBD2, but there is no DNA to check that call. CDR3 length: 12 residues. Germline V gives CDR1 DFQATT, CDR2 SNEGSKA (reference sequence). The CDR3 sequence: CSARDGGSRQFF.

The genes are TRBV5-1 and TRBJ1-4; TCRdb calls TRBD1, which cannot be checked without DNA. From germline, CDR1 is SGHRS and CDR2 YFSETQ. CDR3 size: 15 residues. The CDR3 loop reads CASSGGQGPNEKLFF.

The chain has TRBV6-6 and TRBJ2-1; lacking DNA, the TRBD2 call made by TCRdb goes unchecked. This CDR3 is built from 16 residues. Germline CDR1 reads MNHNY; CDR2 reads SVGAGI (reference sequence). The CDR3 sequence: CASSHPGKAGGNEQFF.

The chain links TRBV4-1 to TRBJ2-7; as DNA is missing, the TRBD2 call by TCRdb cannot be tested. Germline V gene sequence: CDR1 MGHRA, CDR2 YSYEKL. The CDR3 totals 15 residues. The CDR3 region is CASSHYSGRTYEQYF.